This T cell receptor (beta chain) was sequenced in a study of control samples from healthy donors and cancer patients (dated by TCRdb to between 2020 and 2021). Library prep was done by the immunoSEQ multiplex PCR assay. Sourced from immuneACCESS, this table was stored by TCRdb with only in-frame sequences that have V and J called. A share of the clones is absent; for the studies checked, an unresolved V gene accounts for under half, and the remainder has no known explanation. Within this sample are around 140,000 clones, with about 90% of them counted one time only. The ten largest clones represent about 7.6% of the sample. The germline V gene provides CDR1 SGHVS and CDR2 FNYEAQ. The CDR3 goes from the cysteine to the phenylalanine over 12 residues. Of the read, only the CDR3 DNA is kept; its 36 bases are in frame from base 1. V is shortened by 4 bases, J by 6 bases, and the region joining them spans 10 bases.

This clone has only one observation. It lacks a known antigen. No qualities accompany the bases; no much larger clone lies one base away. The TCR comes from a man younger than 30 in good health. Input material: blood. The rearranged segments are TRBV7-6 and TRBJ2-7; TRBD2 might be the D gene, on 6 matching bases. The bases are TGTGCCAGCAGCTCCCAAGCGGGCGAGCAGTACTTC. Its protein is CASSSQAGEQYF.